The 12 T cell receptor beta chains presented below share a single source sample, sequenced in a study of blood T cell repertoires in COVID-19. TCRdb's copy holds only in-frame clones and misses some; the assay was immunoSEQ multiplex PCR. Of about 58,000 clones in the sample, around 81% were seen once. What was sequenced was peripheral blood. The receptors here all came from a man older than 75 with COVID-19, enrolled during active disease.

The chain carries TRBV7-2 and TRBJ1-1; 7 bases fit TRBD1. Germline values: CDR1 SGHTA, CDR2 FQGNSA. The J segment lost 4 bases and the V segment lost 4 bases, leaving 6 bases of the junction unmatched. This CDR3 is built from 14 residues. CDR3 sequence: CASSSDREVTEAFF. The CDR3 DNA reads TGTGCCAGCAGCTCCGACAGGGAGGTCACTGAAGCTTTCTTT.

This clone has just a few counts. This chain links TRBV5-4 with TRBJ1-2; a weak D match, TRBD1 (6 bases). Germline V CDR1 and CDR2: SGHNT, YYREEE (reference sequence). V was pared by 0 bases and J by 4 bases, with 16 bases between. CDR3 length: 16 residues. CDR3 in DNA: TGTGCCAGCAGCTTGGGAACCGGGGGGCGTGCCTATGGCTACACCTTC. Translating it yields CASSLGTGGRAYGYTF.

V and J are TRBV10-3 and TRBJ1-2; 8 nucleotides match TRBD1. The J segment lost 6 bases and the V segment lost 4 bases, leaving 4 bases of the junction unmatched. The CDR3 spans 13 residues. The germline V gene has CDR1 ENHRY and CDR2 SYGVKD. The CDR3: CAISADRDHGYTF. The DNA for the CDR3 is TGTGCCATCAGTGCGGACAGGGACCATGGCTACACCTTC.

This clone was found once. This sequence joins TRBV4-2 and TRBJ1-6; D uncertain. There are 16 residues in the CDR3. V shed 1 base and J shed 6 bases, with 13 bases lying between them. Germline assignment: CDR1 LGHNA and CDR2 YNFKEQ. The CDR3 sequence is CASSQVERESNSPLHF. CDR3 DNA: TGTGCCAGCAGCCAAGTGGAGCGGGAATCTAATTCACCCCTCCACTTT.

The CDR3 is CASSGELNTGELFF. As DNA, the CDR3 is TGTGCCAGCAGTGGCGAGTTAAACACCGGGGAGCTGTTTTTT. The chain links TRBV6-4 to TRBJ2-2; unclear D gene. This CDR3 contains 14 residues. CDR1 is MRHNA, CDR2 SNTAGT, per germline. Trimming shortened V by 4 bases and J by 2 bases, and 8 bases separated the two germline ends.

The gene calls are TRBV7-2 and TRBJ1-2; tentatively, D is TRBD1 (5 bases). Germline CDR1 reads SGHTA; CDR2 reads FQGNSA. The CDR3 covers 16 residues. Trimming removed 3 bases from V and 5 bases from J, with 19 bases in between. CDR3 sequence (DNA): TGTGCCAGCAGCTTCTCCTCCGACACGGGGGTTTATGGCTACACCTTC. Translating gives CASSFSSDTGVYGYTF. The variable domain in full, completed from reference TRBV7-2 and TRBJ1-2, reads GAGVSQSPSNKVTEKGKDVELRCDPISGHTALYWYRQSLGQGLEFLIYFQGNSAPDKSGLPSDRFSAERTGGSVSTLTIQRTQQEDSAVYLCASSFSSDTGVYGYTFGSGTRLTVV.

The chain employs TRBV19 and TRBJ2-1; TRBD2 aligns across 7 bases. After removal of 3 bases from V and 12 bases from J, the junction contained 23 bases not matched to a gene. Looked up from germline, CDR1 is LNHDA and CDR2 is SQIVND (reference sequence). The CDR3 length is 18 residues. The CDR3: CASSMGNLGGGTRGWQFF. CDR3 coding DNA: TGTGCCAGTAGTATGGGGAATTTGGGCGGGGGTACTCGTGGTTGGCAGTTCTTC.

V is TRBV5-8 and J is TRBJ1-5, with a tentative D call TRBD1 (6 bases). Germline-derived CDR1 and CDR2 are SGHTS and YDEGEE. V was trimmed by 1 base and J by 3 bases, leaving 11 bases between them. The CDR3 extends over 15 amino acids. This CDR3 reads CASSLPGATNQPQHF. The DNA for the CDR3 is TGTGCCAGCAGCTTGCCAGGGGCAACCAATCAGCCCCAGCATTTT.

This clone has only a few counts. V is TRBV28 and J is TRBJ1-2; the match to TRBD1 covers 9 bases. The germline CDR1 and CDR2 sequences are MDHEN and SYDVKM. Trimming at V came to 4 bases and at J to 8 bases, leaving 11 bases not matched to a gene. The CDR3 has 15 amino acids. The CDR3 is CASSSHGTGTEGYTF. The CDR3, as DNA: TGTGCCAGCAGTTCCCACGGGACAGGGACTGAAGGCTACACCTTC.

The chain has TRBV7-2 and TRBJ2-7, with 11 bases that match TRBD2. Germline CDR1 SGHTA, CDR2 FQGNSA. V was pared by 1 base and J by 2 bases, with 4 bases of the junction left unmatched. The CDR3 loop spans 16 amino acids. CDR3 in DNA: TGTGCCAGCAGCTTAGGGACTAGCGGGCTTGCCTACGAGCAGTACGTC. Translation: CASSLGTSGLAYEQYV.

This clone was detected once. The rearrangement links TRBV28 to TRBJ2-5; weak D call: TRBD1 (6 bases). This CDR3 region has 14 residues. V lost 2 bases and J 3 bases, leaving 10 bases between the germline ends. Germline V gene lookup returns CDR1 MDHEN and CDR2 SYDVKM. CDR3 sequence (DNA): TGTGCCAGCAGTTTAGGGTACAGGGAAGAGACCCAGTACTTC. Amino acids: CASSLGYREETQYF.

The chain is built from TRBV29-1 and TRBJ1-2; 7 nucleotides line up with TRBD1. Germline V gives CDR1 SQVTM, CDR2 ANQGSEA. This CDR3 contains 17 residues. V trimming: 2 bases; J trimming: 1 base; junction bases outside the gene matches: 13. The CDR3 reads CSVETQGQRTYNYGYTF. CDR3 DNA: TGCAGCGTTGAAACACAGGGGCAGCGAACCTATAACTATGGCTACACCTTC.